This TCR beta chain was identified in a study of blood T cell repertoires in COVID-19. Turning to the study itself: PBMCs, B-cell-depleted T cells, or T cells were the source of the cDNA or gDNA that made up the material.

The germline gives CDR1 KGHSH, CDR2 LQKENI. Trimming stripped 6 bases from V and 6 bases from J, with 14 bases between. This CDR3 contains 13 residues. Assay used: immunoSEQ multiplex PCR; TCRdb lists only in-frame clones, some missing. The data hold hundreds of thousands of clones, with about 90% observed a single time. This clonotype originated in a woman aged 18 to 35 with acute COVID-19. The chain carries TRBV18 and TRBJ1-1; D might be TRBD1 (6 bases). Sequencing was performed on PBMCs or T cells enriched from blood (not recorded which). CDR3 region: CASSTQGLAEAFF. CDR3 nucleotide sequence: TGTGCCAGCTCCACCCAGGGGTTGGCTGAAGCTTTCTTT.